These T cell receptor beta chains were read from a single sample in a study of cytomegalovirus exposure and HLA in healthy donors. Measured with immunoSEQ multiplex PCR; TCRdb has only the in-frame clones, and not every one. Of around 70,000 clones listed, around 90% are singletons. Sample: PBMCs. The receptors shown here come from a man in his late teens or twenties in good health and CMV-seronegative. The CDR3 runs from the conserved cysteine through the conserved F or W. The order of the fields is V gene, D gene, J gene, clone size, CDR3 protein, CDR3 DNA. The D gene is left open where the match is weak. Where a row states a size, it is once, few, many or the class of an expanded clone; other rows omit it.

V gene: TRBV28; D gene: -; J gene: TRBJ1-4; clone size: -; CDR3 protein: CASSLGGGAYEKLFF; CDR3 DNA: TGTGCCAGCAGTTTGGGAGGTGGGGCGTATGAAAAACTGTTTTTT
V gene: TRBV28; D gene: TRBD2; J gene: TRBJ2-1; clone size: -; CDR3 protein: CASSFAGVSNEQFF; CDR3 DNA: TGTGCCAGCAGTTTCGCGGGAGTATCAAATGAGCAGTTCTTC
V gene: TRBV7-2; D gene: TRBD1; J gene: TRBJ1-2; clone size: few; CDR3 protein: CASSLKGQNYGYTF; CDR3 DNA: TGTGCCAGCAGCTTAAAGGGACAGAACTATGGCTACACCTTC
V gene: TRBV10-2; D gene: -; J gene: TRBJ2-7; clone size: -; CDR3 protein: CASSPPLRSYEQYF; CDR3 DNA: TGCGCCAGCAGTCCCCCCCTGAGGTCCTACGAGCAGTACTTC
V gene: TRBV7-2; D gene: TRBD1; J gene: TRBJ1-2; clone size: -; CDR3 protein: CASRVDRDTNYGYTF; CDR3 DNA: TGTGCCAGCAGGGTGGACAGGGATACTAACTATGGCTACACCTTC
V gene: TRBV5-1; D gene: -; J gene: TRBJ1-3; clone size: -; CDR3 protein: CASSLRGTGNTIYF; CDR3 DNA: TGCGCCAGCAGCTTACGGGGAACTGGAAACACCATATATTTT
V gene: TRBV18; D gene: -; J gene: TRBJ2-7; clone size: -; CDR3 protein: CASSTGKSSYEQYF; CDR3 DNA: TGTGCCAGCTCAACAGGGAAGAGCTCCTACGAGCAGTACTTC
V gene: TRBV18; D gene: -; J gene: TRBJ2-7; clone size: few; CDR3 protein: CASPRPTYEQYF; CDR3 DNA: TGTGCCAGCCCCAGGCCGACCTACGAGCAGTACTTC
V gene: TRBV4-1; D gene: -; J gene: TRBJ2-7; clone size: -; CDR3 protein: CASSQEKAVNLRGQYF; CDR3 DNA: TGCGCCAGCAGCCAAGAAAAAGCGGTTAACCTTCGTGGGCAGTACTTC
V gene: TRBV11-2; D gene: TRBD1; J gene: TRBJ1-4; clone size: once; CDR3 protein: CASSRGGRGLEKLFF; CDR3 DNA: TGTGCCAGCAGCCGAGGGGGCAGGGGGCTAGAAAAACTGTTTTTT
V gene: TRBV5-1; D gene: TRBD1; J gene: TRBJ2-7; clone size: -; CDR3 protein: CASSPWTGSPESYEQYF; CDR3 DNA: TGCGCCAGCAGCCCCTGGACAGGGTCCCCTGAGTCCTACGAGCAGTACTTC
V gene: TRBV7-2; D gene: -; J gene: TRBJ1-2; clone size: -; CDR3 protein: CASSLFDGRRGGYTF; CDR3 DNA: TGTGCCAGCAGCTTATTTGACGGGCGCCGCGGGGGCTACACCTTC
V gene: TRBV28; D gene: TRBD1; J gene: TRBJ2-1; clone size: -; CDR3 protein: CASKWGTASYNEQFF; CDR3 DNA: TGTGCCAGCAAATGGGGGACAGCGTCCTACAATGAGCAGTTCTTC
V gene: TRBV28; D gene: -; J gene: TRBJ1-2; clone size: once; CDR3 protein: CASSLGRAHNYGYTF; CDR3 DNA: TGTGCCAGCAGTTTAGGCAGGGCCCACAACTATGGCTACACCTTC
V gene: TRBV15; D gene: TRBD2; J gene: TRBJ2-1; clone size: once; CDR3 protein: CATNGTKVGNEQFF; CDR3 DNA: TGTGCCACCAACGGGACTAAGGTCGGTAATGAGCAGTTCTTC
V gene: TRBV5-6; D gene: TRBD2; J gene: TRBJ2-5; clone size: -; CDR3 protein: CASSSPGLAGRTQYF; CDR3 DNA: TGTGCCAGCAGCTCCCCGGGACTAGCGGGAAGGACCCAGTACTTC
V gene: TRBV27; D gene: -; J gene: TRBJ2-2; clone size: -; CDR3 protein: CASTPGGQRGVGELFF; CDR3 DNA: TGTGCCAGCACCCCCGGAGGACAGCGCGGTGTCGGGGAGCTGTTTTTT
V gene: TRBV30; D gene: -; J gene: TRBJ1-1; clone size: -; CDR3 protein: CAWSVLSTEAFF; CDR3 DNA: TGTGCCTGGAGTGTACTGAGCACTGAAGCTTTCTTT
V gene: TRBV14; D gene: -; J gene: TRBJ2-6; clone size: -; CDR3 protein: CASSHTSGANVLTF; CDR3 DNA: TGTGCCAGCAGCCATACCAGTGGGGCCAACGTCCTGACTTTC
V gene: TRBV6-6; D gene: TRBD2; J gene: TRBJ2-4; clone size: -; CDR3 protein: CASSYEGGRNIQYF; CDR3 DNA: TGTGCCAGCAGTTACGAGGGAGGGCGAAACATTCAGTACTTC
V gene: TRBV6-1; D gene: TRBD2; J gene: TRBJ2-1; clone size: -; CDR3 protein: CASSELAGSYNEQFF; CDR3 DNA: TGTGCCAGCAGTGAACTAGCGGGCTCCTACAATGAGCAGTTCTTC
V gene: TRBV7-2; D gene: TRBD1; J gene: TRBJ2-3; clone size: -; CDR3 protein: CASSFTGTGSTDTQYF; CDR3 DNA: TGTGCCAGCAGCTTCACCGGGACAGGGTCCACAGATACGCAGTATTTT
V gene: TRBV15; D gene: -; J gene: TRBJ1-2; clone size: -; CDR3 protein: CATSREGGGSGYTF; CDR3 DNA: TGTGCCACCAGCAGAGAAGGAGGAGGGAGTGGCTACACCTTC
V gene: TRBV9; D gene: TRBD1; J gene: TRBJ2-5; clone size: -; CDR3 protein: CASAGQGKETQYF; CDR3 DNA: TGTGCCAGCGCAGGACAGGGGAAAGAGACCCAGTACTTC